At least ten counts were recorded for the clone carrying this TCR beta chain. As yet, its antigen is unknown. These data are taken from a study of neurological immune-mediated disorders. 5'RACE generated cDNA with 10-nucleotide random UMIs. TCRdb re-analysed the 5' RACE reads in MiXCR, keeping a single row per CDR3 protein. The table lists about 50,000 distinct CDR3 sequences, about 5.6% of them singletons. General study points: No CDR3 amino acid sequences were shared by expanded clones across subjects, suggesting private repertoires in all groups. The highest TCR clonal expansion occurred in HTLV-1-associated myelopathy; multiple sclerosis fell below healthy controls. When grouped phylogenetically, the repertoires of 18 of the 34 multiple sclerosis patients fell together in one related-CDR3 cluster, which is a possible signature.

Germline V gives CDR1 MNHNY, CDR2 SVGAGI (reference sequence). Trimming left V 9 bases short and J 0 bases short, with 17 bases between. The CDR3 has 15 amino acids. The chain carries TRBV6-6 and TRBJ1-2; the D is unclear. This receptor was taken from a woman under 30 with multiple sclerosis. Source material: CD4+ T cells from blood. The CDR3 reads CASVIDQRSNYGYTF. In nucleotides, the CDR3 is TGTGCCAGTGTCATCGATCAGAGATCTAACTATGGCTACACCTTC.